The next 23 T cell receptor beta chains were all read from a single sample in a study of beta chain features in type 1 diabetes. Whole-study findings and limits: For Type 1 diabetes patients, all four CD4+ subsets carried TCRB CDR3s that were moderately but significantly shorter.

The antigens these receptors bind are not known. Reverse transcription of all isolated RNA meant that expressed TCRB transcripts were sequenced. Method: immunoSEQ multiplex PCR; TCRdb's copy keeps in-frame clones and lacks some. The sample has nearly 700,000 clones, about an eighth seen once. The sequencing input was naive CD4+ T cells from blood. The receptors originated from a man aged 18 to 29 with type 1 diabetes.

This clone occurred a few times. The chain employs TRBV4-2 and TRBJ2-7; D is unclear. V dropped 4 bases and J dropped 1 base, with 5 bases sitting between them. CDR3 length: 12 amino acids. Germline CDR1 reads LGHNA; CDR2 reads YNFKEQ. CDR3: CASSLGSYEQYF. The CDR3 bases are TGTGCCAGCAGCCTCGGGTCCTACGAGCAGTACTTC.

Turning to this clone: Compared with germline, one end of the junction differs, possibly owing to a read error. The chain couples TRBV28 to TRBJ1-2; TRBD1 matches at 7 bases. Germline V gene data show CDR1 as MDHEN and CDR2 as SYDVKM. CDR3 length equals 11 residues. The CDR3 bases are TGTGCCAGCAGCTACTCTAACCGGGACAGCTTC. Translated, it gives CASSYSNRDSF.

The V gene is TRBV5-6, the J gene TRBJ1-2; possibly TRBD1 for D (5 bases). The V gene's germline CDR1 is SGHDT and CDR2 YYEEEE. Trimming shortened V by 0 bases and J by 0 bases, and 9 bases separated the two germline ends. The length of the CDR3 is 15 residues. The chain's CDR3 is CASSLETVANYGYTF. The CDR3, as DNA: TGTGCCAGCAGCTTGGAGACAGTAGCTAACTATGGCTACACCTTC.

This clone was seen only a few times. This rearrangement joins TRBV29-1 to TRBJ2-7; D is possibly TRBD1 (5 bases). Germline CDR1 reads SQVTM; CDR2 reads ANQGSEA. CDR3 length: 14 residues. The V gene lost 4 bases and the J gene lost 2 bases, with 15 bases spanning the gap. CDR3 amino acids: CSVGNRFEAYEQYF. The CDR3 DNA reads as TGCAGCGTTGGTAACAGGTTTGAGGCCTACGAGCAGTACTTC.

This clone occurred a few times. V is TRBV25-1 and J is TRBJ2-5; D is perhaps TRBD2 (7 bases). Germline assignment: CDR1 MGHDK and CDR2 SYGVNS. Between the trimmed V and J ends, which lost 3 bases and 5 bases, there was a span of 16 bases. This CDR3 comprises 15 residues. CDR3 loop: CASSEIGGAGETQYF. CDR3 sequence (DNA): TGTGCCAGCAGTGAGATAGGGGGGGCTGGGGAGACCCAGTACTTC.

This clone was observed a handful of times. V gene TRBV6-1 combines with J gene TRBJ2-7; D is possibly TRBD1 (6 bases). V was cut by 7 bases and J by 6 bases, with 13 bases left in between. There are 12 residues in the CDR3. From germline, CDR1 is MNHNS and CDR2 SASEGT. The CDR3 loop reads CASTLGASEQYF. In nucleotides, the CDR3 is TGTGCCAGCACGTTGGGGGCCTCCGAGCAGTACTTC.

This clone has a handful of counts. J is TRBJ1-5 and V is TRBV6-4; the match to TRBD1 covers 10 bases. This CDR3 is 13 amino acids long. Trimming took 6 bases from V and 6 from J; bases not matched to a gene: 2. The germline gives CDR1 MRHNA, CDR2 SNTAGT. CDR3 residues: CASSRDRGQPQHF. The CDR3 nucleotides are TGTGCCAGCAGCCGGGACAGGGGTCAGCCCCAGCATTTT.

Only a few counts were recorded for this clone. The CDR3 loop reads CAISGRTGGDEQYF. Here the CDR3 DNA reads TGTGCCATCAGTGGCCGGACAGGGGGCGACGAGCAGTACTTC. V and J are TRBV10-3 and TRBJ2-7; the match to TRBD1 covers 11 bases. The CDR3 extends over 14 amino acids. CDR1 and CDR2 from the germline V gene are ENHRY and SYGVKD. Losses at the gene ends were 4 bases for V and 5 bases for J; bases not matched to a gene: 4.

Turning to this clone: Compared with germline, one end of the junction differs, possibly owing to a read error. V usage is TRBV4-2 and J usage is TRBJ1-5; TRBD1 might be the D (5 bases). CDR1 is LGHNA, CDR2 YNFKEQ, per germline. The CDR3 consists of 16 residues. CDR3 bases: TGTGCCAGCAGTCAAGGGGAAGGGGCAAGCAATCAGCCCCAGCATTTT. It encodes CASSQGEGASNQPQHF.

This clone was seen a few times. The chain combines TRBV5-1 with TRBJ2-5, with TRBD2 matching over 7 bases. The germline gives CDR1 SGHRS, CDR2 YFSETQ. V lost 5 bases, J lost 1 base, and 8 bases stayed unmatched. The CDR3 length is 15 residues. In nucleotides, the CDR3 is TGCGCCAGCAGTAAGAGCGGGGCTTCCCAAGAGACCCAGTACTTC. This gives the protein CASSKSGASQETQYF.

This chain links TRBV6-6 with TRBJ1-2; tentatively, D is TRBD1 (6 bases). Germline loops: CDR1 MNHNY, CDR2 SVGAGI (reference sequence). This CDR3 contains 14 residues. V shed 4 bases and J shed 2 bases, with 11 bases lying between them. CDR3 sequence: CASSSPTGNYGYTF. The CDR3 bases are TGTGCCAGCAGTTCCCCTACAGGGAACTATGGCTACACCTTC.

This chain links TRBV5-1 with TRBJ2-1; 10 nucleotides match TRBD1. Trimming cost V 2 bases and J 5 bases; bases outside gene matches: 4. CDR1 SGHRS and CDR2 YFSETQ come from the germline V gene. The CDR3 totals 15 residues. CDR3 coding DNA: TGCGCCAGCAGCTTCGGGACAGGGGACCACAATGAGCAGTTCTTC. Translation gives CASSFGTGDHNEQFF. Full variable domain (missing parts from reference TRBV5-1 and TRBJ2-1): KAGVTQTPRYLIKTRGQQVTLSCSPISGHRSVSWYQQTPGQGLQFLFEYFSETQRNKGNFPGRFSGRQFSNSRSEMNVSTLELGDSALYLCASSFGTGDHNEQFFGPGTRLTVL.

The CDR3 nucleotides are TGTGCCACCCCAGGAGAGGGTGGCGGAAATTCACCCCTCCACTTT. Residues: CATPGEGGGNSPLHF. This rearrangement joins TRBV2 to TRBJ1-6; D not resolved. Germline assignment: CDR1 SNHLY and CDR2 FYNNEI. The germline V and J ends were trimmed by 10 bases and 7 bases, with 20 bases remaining between them. The CDR3 contains 15 residues.

This clone appeared a few times. The genes are TRBV7-6 and TRBJ1-1; D gene unclear. The CDR3 has 13 amino acids. V was clipped by 0 bases and J by 1 base, with 3 bases between them. Germline V gene sequence: CDR1 SGHVS, CDR2 FNYEAQ. The CDR3 DNA reads as TGTGCCAGCAGCTTAGCGGAGAACACTGAAGCTTTCTTT. This sequence encodes CASSLAENTEAFF.

The chain is built from TRBV7-9 and TRBJ2-1; 7 bases align to TRBD1. V gave up 4 bases and J gave up 8 bases; unmatched junction bases: 5. Germline CDR1 SEHNR, CDR2 FQNEAQ (reference sequence). The CDR3 is 13 residues long. The CDR3 nucleotides read TGTGCCAGCAGCTCCCGACAGGGCGATGAGCAGTTCTTC. It yields the protein CASSSRQGDEQFF.

This clone turned up a few times. The chain joins TRBV19 to TRBJ2-7; D remains unclear. Trimming removed 8 bases from V and 4 bases from J, with 9 bases in between. The germline gives CDR1 LNHDA, CDR2 SQIVND (reference sequence). The CDR3 runs 11 residues. The CDR3 sequence: CASAAAYEQYF. The DNA of the CDR3 is TGTGCCAGTGCGGCAGCGTACGAGCAGTACTTC.

The genes are TRBV4-1 and TRBJ1-2, with 8 positions matching TRBD1. This CDR3 contains 13 residues. Germline CDR1 MGHRA, CDR2 YSYEKL. V gave up 4 bases and J gave up 4 bases; unmatched junction bases: 2. The CDR3 loop is CASSPRGPYGYTF. The CDR3 nucleotides read TGCGCCAGCAGCCCCAGGGGGCCCTATGGCTACACCTTC.

The chain has TRBV5-4 and TRBJ1-3; TRBD1 might be the D (6 bases). V was shortened by 0 bases and J by 0 bases, with 7 bases between the two germline ends. Germline lookup yields CDR1 SGHNT and CDR2 YYREEE (reference sequence). CDR3 length equals 15 residues. The CDR3 nucleotides are TGTGCCAGCAGCTTGGGAGGGGGCTCTGGAAACACCATATATTTT. It is translated as CASSLGGGSGNTIYF.

This clone occurred many times. The chain combines TRBV28 with TRBJ1-2; 9 bases line up with TRBD1. This CDR3 spans 11 amino acids. The trim removed 11 bases at V and 2 bases at J, leaving 0 bases unmatched. CDR1 MDHEN and CDR2 SYDVKM come from the germline V gene. In DNA form, the CDR3 reads TGTGCCGGACAGGGGAACTATGGCTACACCTTC. Protein sequence: CAGQGNYGYTF.

This clone was counted only a few times. The chain joins TRBV15 to TRBJ2-1, with 7 bases lining up with TRBD1. Germline assignment: CDR1 LNHNV and CDR2 YYDKDF (reference sequence). The trim removed 3 bases at V and 10 bases at J, leaving 12 bases unmatched. There are 15 residues in the CDR3. This CDR3 reads CATSSLRDSPREQFF. The CDR3, as DNA: TGTGCCACCAGCAGCCTCCGGGACAGCCCCAGGGAGCAGTTCTTC.

This clone was counted only a few times. This sequence joins TRBV7-3 and TRBJ2-1, with D perhaps TRBD1 (6 bases). Germline values: CDR1 SGHTA, CDR2 FQGTGA. The CDR3 is made up of 15 amino acids. Trimming left V 3 bases short and J 4 bases short, with 13 bases between. The CDR3 region has the DNA TGTGCCAGCAGCTTGGTACAGGGTAGGTACAATGAGCAGTTCTTC. Protein product: CASSLVQGRYNEQFF. Together with reference TRBV7-3 and TRBJ2-1, the CDR3 gives the full variable domain: GAGVSQTPSNKVTEKGKYVELRCDPISGHTALYWYRQSLGQGPEFLIYFQGTGAADDSGLPNDRFFAVRPEGSVSTLKIQRTERGDSAVYLCASSLVQGRYNEQFFGPGTRLTVL.

There are a few counts of this clone. This chain's CDR3 is CASSQFYGPQETQYF. The DNA for the CDR3 is TGTGCCAGCAGCCAATTTTACGGACCTCAAGAGACCCAGTACTTC. The V and J genes are TRBV14 and TRBJ2-5; no firm D call. V lost 2 bases and J lost 2, with 12 bases in between. CDR1 and CDR2 (germline): SGHDN, FVKESK. The CDR3 is 15 amino acids.

This clone has just a few counts. This chain links TRBV23-1 with TRBJ1-5; TRBD1 matches at 8 bases. TRBV23-1 has ORF status, its function being uncertain. J gave up 5 bases and V 5 bases, and 8 bases lay outside the gene matches. The CDR3 has 15 amino acids. CDR3 protein: CASSRVEDRDQPQHF. In DNA, the CDR3 is TGCGCCAGCAGTAGGGTGGAGGACAGGGATCAGCCCCAGCATTTT.